The clone carrying this T cell receptor (beta chain) was seen a few times. Its antigen is unidentified. This sample stems from a study of blood T cells in healthy people across ages. Study outcomes and limitations: Researchers said unsorted PBMCs prevented a conclusive naive versus antigen-experienced comparison.

A J-beta primer mix and a sample-barcoded 5' primer were used in a second PCR of roughly 7 to 12 cycles. TCRdb passed the 5' RACE reads through MiXCR, listing each CDR3 protein once. The sample lists around 1,000,000 distinct CDR3 sequences, 20% to 25% occurring once. In addition, the sample was reused for a study of T cells of mothers and their children. From that study: Both sample barcodes and 2-4 random nucleotides came from the M1S primer of the second PCR. Reads recorded for TCR beta CDR3 numbered over 9 million per mother and several million per child. Persistent microchimeric T cell clones were sought, and none were detected.

The source material was blood. This clonotype was sampled from a girl aged 2 to 10 in good health.

CDR3 DNA: TGTGCCAGCAGCTTAGGGGTAGACACCGGGGAGCTGTTTTTT. Protein product: CASSLGVDTGELFF. The genes are TRBV11-1 and TRBJ2-2; D not resolved. Trimming pared 1 base from V and 3 bases from J, leaving 6 bases between. The germline gives CDR1 SGHAT, CDR2 FQDESV (reference sequence). The CDR3 consists of 14 residues. Supplemented by reference TRBV11-1 and TRBJ2-2, the full variable domain reads EAEVAQSPRYKITEKSQAVAFWCDPISGHATLYWYRQILGQGPELLVQFQDESVVDDSQLPKDRFSAERLKGVDSTLKIQPAELGDSAMYLCASSLGVDTGELFFGEGSRLTVL.